The 26 T cell receptor beta chains listed next were all sequenced from one sample in a study of Graves' ophthalmopathy and Graves' hyperthyroidism. Amplification from RNA transcripts yielded the TCR beta CDR3 regions. An opening RT-PCR round employed HTBI primers and preceded a second-round multiplex PCR. TCRdb reanalysed the multiplex PCR reads using MiXCR and keeps one entry per CDR3 protein. Of 560,000 or so distinct CDR3 sequences listed, roughly 40% are singletons. Sequenced input: peripheral blood or thyroid tissue (not recorded which). The receptors were gathered from an adult man with Graves' hyperthyroidism.

The genes are TRBV4-1 and TRBJ1-5; 7 nucleotides agree with TRBD1. V shed 3 bases and J 2 bases; nucleotides not matched to a gene: 7. The CDR3 extends over 16 amino acids. CDR1 MGHRA and CDR2 YSYEKL come from the germline V gene. CDR3 in DNA: TGCGCCAGCAGCCAGGCGACAGGGTGGGGCAATCAGCCCCAGCATTTT. Translating it yields CASSQATGWGNQPQHF.

This clonotype was counted at least ten times. The genes are TRBV4-1 and TRBJ1-5; 7 bases fit TRBD1. Germline CDR1 and CDR2: MGHRA and YSYEKL. There are 15 residues in the CDR3. Losses at the gene ends were 4 bases for V and 3 bases for J; bases not matched to a gene: 6. The CDR3: CASSRVQGFNQPQHF. As DNA, the CDR3 is TGCGCCAGCAGCCGCGTACAGGGGTTCAATCAGCCCCAGCATTTT.

The rearrangement uses TRBV7-9 and TRBJ1-6; a weak D match, TRBD1 (6 bases). The CDR3 has 12 amino acids. V gave up 7 bases and J gave up 9 bases, with 10 bases separating them. Germline-derived CDR1 and CDR2 are SEHNR and FQNEAQ (reference sequence). CDR3 nucleotide sequence: TGTGCCAGCACCCTAGGGGGTTCACCCCTCCACTTT. Translated, it gives CASTLGGSPLHF.

The chain uses TRBV10-3 and TRBJ2-2; 9 positions match TRBD1. The CDR3 length is 15 residues. Trimming took 10 bases from V and 4 from J; bases not matched to a gene: 10. Germline values: CDR1 ENHRY, CDR2 SYGVKD. This CDR3 is CATNSGTGTTGELFF. The DNA for the CDR3 is TGTGCCACCAACTCCGGGACAGGGACCACCGGGGAGCTGTTTTTT.

The count of this clonotype is one. The chain employs TRBV2 and TRBJ1-5, with a tentative D call TRBD1 (6 bases). This CDR3 has 15 amino acids. Looked up from germline, CDR1 is SNHLY and CDR2 is FYNNEI. V was trimmed by 5 bases and J by 5 bases, leaving 16 bases between them. The CDR3 here is CASSSFGGRDQPQHF. CDR3 nucleotides: TGTGCCAGCAGTTCGTTCGGGGGGCGGGATCAGCCCCAGCATTTT. Using reference TRBV2 and TRBJ1-5 for the parts outside the CDR3, the full variable domain is EPEVTQTPSHQVTQMGQEVILRCVPISNHLYFYWYRQILGQKVEFLVSFYNNEISEKSEIFDDQFSVERPDGSNFTLKIRSTKLEDSAMYFCASSSFGGRDQPQHFGDGTRLSIL.

About this clonotype: This may come from a read error, since a much larger clone is one base off. The chain couples TRBV7-3 to TRBJ2-7; D is undetermined. Germline CDR1 SGHTA, CDR2 FQGTGA. The CDR3 covers 15 residues. The CDR3 is CAGSLGASKSYEQYF. The CDR3 region has the DNA TGTGCCGGCAGCTTAGGCGCATCTAAATCCTACGAGCAGTACTTC.

This clonotype was observed at least ten times. This chain joins TRBV12-3 or TRBV12-4 and TRBJ1-5; no firm D call. The CDR3 is 13 residues long. V lost 6 bases and J 6 bases, leaving 12 bases between the germline ends. The CDR3 nucleotides read TGTGCCAGCAGCCCCATCCGCAGTCAGCCCCAGCATTTT. Translation: CASSPIRSQPQHF.

This clonotype was counted at least ten times. The chain employs TRBV2 and TRBJ1-5; D unresolved. CDR1 and CDR2 from the germline V gene are SNHLY and FYNNEI. Deletions cut 1 base from V and 0 bases from J, with 4 bases between. This CDR3 is built from 14 residues. The DNA of the CDR3 is TGTGCCAGCAGTGAAGTTTATAGCAATCAGCCCCAGCATTTT. Translated: CASSEVYSNQPQHF.

This clonotype was picked up many times. The chain links TRBV12-3 or TRBV12-4 to TRBJ1-2; D ambiguous. The CDR3 extends over 12 amino acids. Trimming removed 5 bases at V and 7 bases at J, with 11 bases between. The CDR3 loop reads CASSPEGTGYTF. The CDR3, as DNA: TGTGCCAGCAGTCCCGAGGGCACTGGCTACACCTTC.

This clonotype was found a few times. The genes are TRBV9 and TRBJ1-6; D gene unclear. Trimming stripped 7 bases from V and 5 bases from J, with 16 bases between. CDR1 is SGDLS and CDR2 is YYNGEE in the germline V gene. The length of the CDR3 is 15 residues. The CDR3 protein is CASSPASLHNSPLHF. The CDR3 DNA reads as TGTGCCAGCTCACCTGCCTCGCTCCATAATTCACCCCTCCACTTT.

This chain links TRBV9 with TRBJ2-1, with TRBD2 matching 9 bases. The CDR3 is 16 amino acids. Germline lookup yields CDR1 SGDLS and CDR2 YYNGEE. J lost 5 bases, V lost 0 bases, and 6 bases had no gene match. CDR3 residues: CASSVGLAGAHNEQFF. CDR3 coding DNA: TGTGCCAGCAGCGTAGGCTTAGCGGGGGCCCACAATGAGCAGTTCTTC.

The rearrangement uses TRBV28 and TRBJ2-5; TRBD1 is a possible D gene (6 bases). Germline-derived CDR1 and CDR2 are MDHEN and SYDVKM. CDR3 size: 15 residues. V shed 2 bases and J shed 2 bases, with 12 bases lying between them. Here the CDR3 reads CASSLRRGEQETQYF. CDR3 coding DNA: TGTGCCAGCAGTTTACGCAGGGGCGAACAAGAGACCCAGTACTTC. The full variable domain, in which reference TRBV28 and TRBJ2-5 provide the parts outside the CDR3, is DVKVTQSSRYLVKRTGEKVFLECVQDMDHENMFWYRQDPGLGLRLIYFSYDVKMKEKGDIPEGYSVSREKKERFSLILESASTNQTSMYLCASSLRRGEQETQYFGPGTRLLVL.

This clonotype was found many times. The CDR3 nucleotides are TGTGCCAGCAGCAATGGGACAGGGAGGAACTATGGCTACACCTTC. Its translation: CASSNGTGRNYGYTF. The V gene is TRBV12-3 or TRBV12-4, the J gene TRBJ1-2, with TRBD1 identical over 9 bases. J gave up 2 bases and V 6 bases, and 7 bases lay outside the gene matches. The CDR3 totals 15 residues.

This clonotype occurred a few times. The chain uses TRBV7-2 and TRBJ2-2; no clear D gene. The CDR3 length is 19 residues. Trimming took 5 bases from V and 3 from J, leaving 25 bases between them. CDR1 and CDR2 from the germline V gene are SGHTA and FQGNSA. DNA for the CDR3: TGTGCCAGCAGCCAAGACCCATTCCGCATAGGGCCGGACACCGGGGAGCTGTTTTTT. It encodes CASSQDPFRIGPDTGELFF.

This clonotype was recorded many times. The chain uses TRBV7-9 and TRBJ2-7; D remains unclear. V was pared by 1 base and J by 7 bases, with 14 bases between. CDR3 size: 14 residues. Germline V CDR1 and CDR2: SEHNR, FQNEAQ (reference sequence). The CDR3 here is CASSLGPYLLEQYF. In DNA form, the CDR3 reads TGTGCCAGCAGCTTAGGTCCGTACCTCCTGGAGCAGTACTTC.

This clonotype was recorded once. The genes are TRBV2 and TRBJ1-2; 9 bases map to TRBD1. Germline V gene sequence: CDR1 SNHLY, CDR2 FYNNEI. The CDR3 consists of 13 residues. V lost 6 bases, J lost 6 bases, and 5 bases stayed unmatched. The CDR3, as DNA: TGTGCCAGCAGGGGAGGGACAGGGAATGGCTACACCTTC. Protein: CASRGGTGNGYTF.

As regards this clonotype: This could be a read error, since a much larger clone is one nucleotide away. The chain employs TRBV14 and TRBJ1-1; D not resolved. The CDR3 contains 16 residues. CDR1 and CDR2 from the germline V gene are SGHDN and FVKESK. V was shortened by 3 bases and J by 10 bases, with 24 bases between the two germline ends. The CDR3 spells CASSQGGFSGGRGAFF. CDR3 bases: TGTGCCAGCAGCCAGGGAGGGTTCTCGGGCGGAAGAGGAGCTTTCTTT. Using reference TRBV14 and TRBJ1-1 for the parts outside the CDR3, the full variable domain is EAGVTQFPSHSVIEKGQTVTLRCDPISGHDNLYWYRRVMGKEIKFLLHFVKESKQDESGMPNNRFLAERTGGTYSTLKVQPAELEDSGVYFCASSQGGFSGGRGAFFGQGTRLTVV.

V and J are TRBV5-1 and TRBJ1-1; D gene uncertain. The CDR3 contains 16 residues. The V gene lost 0 bases and the J gene lost 0 bases, with 12 bases spanning the gap. Looked up from germline, CDR1 is SGHRS and CDR2 is YFSETQ. This CDR3 is CASSLGSAGLNTEAFF. CDR3 coding DNA: TGCGCCAGCAGCTTGGGTAGTGCGGGTTTGAACACTGAAGCTTTCTTT.

About this clonotype itself: An end of the junction differs from the germline gene, which may be a read error. This rearrangement joins TRBV10-3 to TRBJ2-7, with 14 positions matching TRBD2. Germline V CDR1 and CDR2: ENHRY, SYGVKD. The CDR3 sequence is 17 residues long. The CDR3 loop is CAISSGTSGRKVDEQCF. CDR3 DNA sequence: TGTGCCATCAGTTCTGGGACTAGCGGGAGAAAAGTCGATGAGCAGTGCTTC.

DNA for the CDR3: TGTGCCATCAGTGATCTTGGAAACACCGGGGAGCTGTTTTTT. Translation gives CAISDLGNTGELFF. The chain employs TRBV10-3 and TRBJ2-2; the D is unclear. Per germline, CDR1 ENHRY and CDR2 SYGVKD. Trimming left V 3 bases short and J 2 bases short, with 7 bases between. The CDR3 totals 14 residues.

In the case of this clonotype: The germline gene is not matched at one end of the junction; a read error may be the cause. The CDR3 nucleotides are TGTGCCGGCAGCTCCGACGCCTCGCAAGAGACCCAGTACTTC. Residues: CAGSSDASQETQYF. This chain links TRBV7-9 with TRBJ2-5; D remains unclear. This CDR3 spans 14 amino acids. Per germline, CDR1 SEHNR and CDR2 FQNEAQ (reference sequence).

About this clonotype itself: A read error may produce the germline difference seen at one junction end. This chain connects TRBV7-6 to TRBJ1-1, with 10 bases aligning to TRBD1. Germline V gives CDR1 SGHVS, CDR2 FNYEAQ. The CDR3 sequence is 15 residues long. The CDR3 nucleotides are TGTGCCAGCAGCCCAGGGGGACAGGGGACCAATGAAGCTCTCTTT. It codes for CASSPGGQGTNEALF. Full variable domain (missing parts from reference TRBV7-6 and TRBJ1-1): GAGVSQSPRYKVTKRGQDVALRCDPISGHVSLYWYRQALGQGPEFLTYFNYEAQQDKSGLPNDRFSAERPEGSISTLTIQRTEQRDSAMYRCASSPGGQGTNEALFGQGTRLTVV.

Many counts were recorded for this clonotype. The chain has TRBV10-3 and TRBJ1-1; D perhaps matches TRBD1 (6 bases). Germline CDR1 and CDR2: ENHRY and SYGVKD. This CDR3 region has 12 residues. V lost 9 bases to trimming and J lost 4 bases, with 12 bases between them. CDR3 protein: CAIQGGPTEAFF. CDR3 nucleotide sequence: TGTGCCATACAGGGTGGCCCCACTGAAGCTTTCTTT.

The chain links TRBV24-1 to TRBJ2-7, with 7 nucleotides matching TRBD2. The CDR3 runs to 10 residues. V trimming: 10 bases; J trimming: 6 bases; junction bases outside the gene matches: 2. The germline V gene encodes CDR1 KGHDR and CDR2 SFDVKD. DNA of the CDR3: TGTGCCACGGGAGGGACCGAGCAGTACTTC. This encodes CATGGTEQYF.

The V call is TRBV19, the J call TRBJ1-2, with 8 positions matching TRBD1. Germline V gene sequence: CDR1 LNHDA, CDR2 SQIVND (reference sequence). V gave up 0 bases and J gave up 6 bases; unmatched junction bases: 3. The CDR3 extends over 14 amino acids. Here the CDR3 reads CASSIETGANGYTF. The CDR3 nucleotides read TGTGCCAGTAGTATAGAGACAGGGGCGAATGGCTACACCTTC.

The sample holds a few counts of this clonotype. The chain joins TRBV15 to TRBJ1-1; D is undetermined. Germline CDR1 reads LNHNV; CDR2 reads YYDKDF (reference sequence). The CDR3 runs 14 residues. V was shortened by 5 bases and J by 8 bases, with 18 bases between the two germline ends. The CDR3 sequence: CATSESLRDPEAFF. The CDR3 nucleotides are TGTGCCACCAGCGAGAGTTTGCGGGATCCGGAAGCTTTCTTT.